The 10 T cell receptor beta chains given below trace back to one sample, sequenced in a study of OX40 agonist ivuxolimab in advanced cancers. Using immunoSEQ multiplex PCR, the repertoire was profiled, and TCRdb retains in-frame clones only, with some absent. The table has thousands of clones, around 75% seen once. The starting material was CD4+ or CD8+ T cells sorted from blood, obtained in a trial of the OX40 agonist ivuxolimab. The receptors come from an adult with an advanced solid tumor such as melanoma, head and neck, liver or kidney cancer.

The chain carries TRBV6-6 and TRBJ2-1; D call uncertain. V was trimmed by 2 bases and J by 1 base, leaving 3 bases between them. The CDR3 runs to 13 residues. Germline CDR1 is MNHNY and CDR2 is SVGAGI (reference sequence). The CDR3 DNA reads TGTGCCAGCAGTTACACTTCCTACAATGAGCAGTTCTTC. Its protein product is CASSYTSYNEQFF.

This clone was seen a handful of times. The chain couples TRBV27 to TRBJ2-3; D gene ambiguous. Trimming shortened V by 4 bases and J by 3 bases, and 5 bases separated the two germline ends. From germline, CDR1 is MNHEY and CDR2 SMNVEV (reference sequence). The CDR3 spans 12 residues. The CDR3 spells CASSYSTDTQYF. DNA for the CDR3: TGTGCCAGCAGTTACTCAACAGATACGCAGTATTTT.

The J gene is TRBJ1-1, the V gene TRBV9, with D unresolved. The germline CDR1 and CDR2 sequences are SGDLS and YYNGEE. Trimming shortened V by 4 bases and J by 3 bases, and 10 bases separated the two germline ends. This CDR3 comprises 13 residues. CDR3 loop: CASSPRGDTEAFF. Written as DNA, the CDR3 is TGTGCCAGCAGCCCCCGTGGTGACACTGAAGCTTTCTTT.

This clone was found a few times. In DNA form, the CDR3 reads TGTGCCAGTAGTCACACGTACTCTGGAAACACCATATATTTT. Residues: CASSHTYSGNTIYF. The V call is TRBV19, the J call TRBJ1-3; D uncertain. This CDR3 is 14 amino acids long. CDR1 LNHDA and CDR2 SQIVND come from the germline V gene (reference sequence). V lost 5 bases and J 0 bases, leaving 8 bases between the germline ends.

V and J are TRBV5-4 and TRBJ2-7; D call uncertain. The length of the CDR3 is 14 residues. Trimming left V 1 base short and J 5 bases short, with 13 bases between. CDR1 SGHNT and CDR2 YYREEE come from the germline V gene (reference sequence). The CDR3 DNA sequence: TGTGCCAGCAGCTTGAGATCCGACCCCAACGAGCAGTACTTC. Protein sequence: CASSLRSDPNEQYF.

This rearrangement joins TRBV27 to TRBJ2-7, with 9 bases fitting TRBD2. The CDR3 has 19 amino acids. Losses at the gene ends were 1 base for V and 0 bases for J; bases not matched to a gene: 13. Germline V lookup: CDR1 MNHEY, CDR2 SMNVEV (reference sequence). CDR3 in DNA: TGTGCCAGCAGTTTATATGGCGGGGGGGCCGGGGGGGCCTCCTACGAGCAGTACTTC. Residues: CASSLYGGGAGGASYEQYF.

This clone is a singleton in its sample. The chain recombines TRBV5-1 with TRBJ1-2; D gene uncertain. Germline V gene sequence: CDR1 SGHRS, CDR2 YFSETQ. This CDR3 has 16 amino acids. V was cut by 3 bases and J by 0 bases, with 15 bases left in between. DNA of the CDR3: TGCGCCAGCAGCTCCGCACGGAGCTATGCTAACTATGGCTACACCTTC. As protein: CASSSARSYANYGYTF.

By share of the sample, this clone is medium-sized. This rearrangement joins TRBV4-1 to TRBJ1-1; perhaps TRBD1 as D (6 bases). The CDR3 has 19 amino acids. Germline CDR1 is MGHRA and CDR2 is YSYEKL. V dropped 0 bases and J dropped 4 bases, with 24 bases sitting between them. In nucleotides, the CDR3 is TGCGCCAGCAGCCAAGAGGCGGGGACACATGGGTTCGTTACCACTGAAGCTTTCTTT. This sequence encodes CASSQEAGTHGFVTTEAFF.

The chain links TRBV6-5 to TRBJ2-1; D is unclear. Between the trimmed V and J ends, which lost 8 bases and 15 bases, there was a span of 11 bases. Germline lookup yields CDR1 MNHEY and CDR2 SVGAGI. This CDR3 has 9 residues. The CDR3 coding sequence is TGTGCCAGCGGTCAGTCCCCGTTCTTC. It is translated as CASGQSPFF.

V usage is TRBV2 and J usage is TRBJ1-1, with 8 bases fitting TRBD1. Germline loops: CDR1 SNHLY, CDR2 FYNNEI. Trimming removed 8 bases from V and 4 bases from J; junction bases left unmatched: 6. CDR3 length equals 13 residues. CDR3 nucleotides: TGTGCCAGCGCAGGGGGCGTTATCACTGAAGCTTTCTTT. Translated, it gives CASAGGVITEAFF.